The sequence of this TCR beta chain was determined in a study of shared clonotypes between healthy human individuals. The repertoire was sequenced with immunoSEQ multiplex PCR; TCRdb's copy has only in-frame clones and lacks some. This sample carries 450,000 or so clones, approximately 80% of them seen once, and the ten largest clones take more than 10%. This receptor was obtained from a woman in her 40s in good health. Some clones in this sample may be carry-over from other donors' samples. The sample comprised PBMCs.

Here the CDR3 DNA reads TGCGCCAGCAGCTGGAAAGAGCGGGAGGGTCCTATAAGCTCCTACGAGCAGTACTTC. It translates to CASSWKEREGPISSYEQYF. This rearrangement joins TRBV5-1 to TRBJ2-7, with 10 bases aligning to TRBD2. The trim removed 3 bases at V and 0 bases at J, leaving 15 bases unmatched. The CDR3 covers 19 residues. The germline CDR1 and CDR2 sequences are SGHRS and YFSETQ.